The present TCR beta chain was sequenced within a study of blood T cell repertoires in COVID-19. Study-level background: Samples representing acute and convalescent COVID-19 were sourced from the United States, Italy and Spain. T cells, B-cell-depleted T cells, or PBMCs supplied cDNA or gDNA.

TCRdb keeps only in-frame clones here, not all; method: immunoSEQ multiplex PCR. The repertoire holds 90,000 or so clones, with roughly nine tenths as singletons. While infection was still active, Seattle patients were enrolled and then followed longitudinally. This clone appeared once. This CDR3 region has 16 residues. The germline V gene encodes CDR1 WSHSY and CDR2 SAAADI. Trimming removed 6 bases from V and 0 bases from J, with 15 bases in between. The sequence derives from a man between 60 and 75 years old with COVID-19, enrolled during active disease. Sequenced sample: peripheral blood. This chain uses TRBV10-2 with TRBJ2-1; perhaps TRBD2 as D (5 bases). CDR3 DNA: TGCGCCAGCAGGGTAGACGAGGGCCTCTCCTACAATGAGCAGTTCTTC. This sequence encodes CASRVDEGLSYNEQFF.